This T cell receptor (beta chain) was sequenced in a study of blood T cell repertoires in COVID-19. The J segment lost 1 base and the V segment lost 7 bases, leaving 9 bases of the junction unmatched. CDR3 length: 15 amino acids. Germline V gene data show CDR1 as LNHDA and CDR2 as SQIVND (reference sequence). Profiling relied on immunoSEQ multiplex PCR, and the TCRdb table lists in-frame clones only, not all of them. The data contain 310,000 or so clones, 90% of them seen just once; the ten biggest clones take up 0.9% to 1.2%. The sequencing sample was made of PBMCs or T cells enriched from blood (not recorded which). This clonotype originated in a young woman who had recovered from COVID-19. The chain joins TRBV19 to TRBJ1-1; 7 bases are a match to TRBD1. CDR3 in amino acids: CASNLDRTKNTEAFF. CDR3 sequence (DNA): TGTGCCAGTAATCTGGACAGGACCAAGAACACTGAAGCTTTCTTT.